A single sample is the source of the 25 T cell receptor beta chains below, sequenced in a study of blood T cell repertoires in COVID-19. The protocol was immunoSEQ multiplex PCR, while the TCRdb copy is restricted to in-frame clones and leaves out a portion. The sample yields about 250,000 clones, 85% seen once. Sequenced sample: PBMCs or T cells enriched from blood (not recorded which). The receptors originated from a woman aged 45-59 years with acute COVID-19.

The V gene is TRBV24-1, the J gene TRBJ1-1; D is perhaps TRBD1 (5 bases). The CDR3 totals 13 residues. In germline, CDR1 is KGHDR, CDR2 SFDVKD. With 7 bases removed from V and 8 bases from J, the gap between germline ends came to 16 bases. The CDR3 sequence: CATRVQGENEAFF. The CDR3 coding sequence is TGTGCCACCAGAGTCCAGGGTGAAAACGAAGCTTTCTTT.

V usage is TRBV11-2 and J usage is TRBJ1-2; maybe TRBD1 (6 bases). Germline V gives CDR1 SGHAT, CDR2 FQNNGV. V was shortened by 5 bases and J by 8 bases, with 18 bases between the two germline ends. There are 14 residues in the CDR3. The CDR3 spells CASSTQQGSGGYTF. The CDR3 DNA reads TGTGCCAGCAGCACCCAACAGGGATCGGGGGGCTACACCTTC.

About this clone: Other DNA sequences in the same sample also yield this CDR3. DNA of the CDR3: TGCAGCGGGGACAGGGTAAGCACTGAAGCTTTCTTT. Its translation is CSGDRVSTEAFF. This sequence joins TRBV29-1 and TRBJ1-1; TRBD1 matches at 9 bases. J was trimmed by 4 bases and V by 7 bases; bases with no gene match: 4. This CDR3 region has 12 residues. Germline CDR1 is SQVTM and CDR2 is ANQGSEA.

This clone was observed a few times. The genes are TRBV30 and TRBJ1-6, with 9 bases that match TRBD1. The CDR3 length is 14 residues. Trimming cost V 5 bases and J 7 bases; bases outside gene matches: 6. The germline V gene encodes CDR1 GTSNPN and CDR2 SVGIG (reference sequence). CDR3 amino acids: CAWRRQGGNSPLHF. CDR3 nucleotide sequence: TGTGCCTGGCGACGACAGGGGGGAAATTCACCCCTCCACTTT.

The table lists this clone with a count of one. The chain links TRBV29-1 to TRBJ1-2; 7 bases line up with TRBD1. CDR1 and CDR2 (germline): SQVTM, ANQGSEA. This CDR3 is built from 14 residues. J gave up 2 bases and V 6 bases, and 9 bases lay outside the gene matches. The CDR3 reads CSVAQGNPNYGYTF. The CDR3 nucleotides are TGCAGCGTCGCACAGGGGAATCCGAACTATGGCTACACCTTC.

Here the CDR3 DNA reads TGCGCCAGCAGCCAAGAGGGAGATTTGGCCTACGAGCAGTACTTC. Protein product: CASSQEGDLAYEQYF. This chain links TRBV4-1 with TRBJ2-7; D may be TRBD2 (5 bases). Germline CDR1 reads MGHRA; CDR2 reads YSYEKL. Deletions cut 0 bases from V and 2 bases from J, with 11 bases between. The CDR3 sequence is 15 residues long.

The V call is TRBV3-1 (or the pseudogene TRBV3-2), the J call TRBJ1-2, with no clear D. The germline V and J ends were trimmed by 1 base and 6 bases, with 15 bases remaining between them. The V gene's germline CDR1 is LGHDT and CDR2 YNNKEL (reference sequence). The CDR3 contains 15 residues. The CDR3 loop is CASSQGVGQADGYTF. The CDR3 nucleotides read TGTGCCAGCAGCCAAGGGGTGGGCCAGGCAGATGGCTACACCTTC.

The chain combines TRBV6-2 or TRBV6-3 with TRBJ2-7; a possible D gene is TRBD1 (7 bases). There are 16 residues in the CDR3. V was shortened by 2 bases and J by 3 bases, with 17 bases between the two germline ends. CDR1 is MNHEY and CDR2 is SVGEGT in the germline V gene. The CDR3, as DNA: TGTGCCAGCAGTTACAGAGGGAACAGGGGACTCTACGAGCAGTACTTC. This gives the protein CASSYRGNRGLYEQYF.

The chain carries TRBV4-3 and TRBJ1-3, with TRBD1 identical over 7 bases. Germline CDR1 LGHNA, CDR2 YSLEER. V was clipped by 2 bases and J by 2 bases; unmatched bases: 3. The CDR3 is 15 residues long. The DNA of the CDR3 is TGCGCCAGCAGCCAATCCGGGACAGCTGGAAACACCATATATTTT. It is translated as CASSQSGTAGNTIYF.

The rearrangement joins TRBV19 to TRBJ2-3; D perhaps matches TRBD2 (5 bases). This CDR3 comprises 15 residues. With 4 bases removed from V and 3 bases from J, the gap between germline ends came to 14 bases. Germline V CDR1 and CDR2: LNHDA, SQIVND (reference sequence). The CDR3 loop is CASSRLAGRTDTQYF. In nucleotides, the CDR3 is TGTGCCAGTAGTAGGCTAGCTGGTCGAACAGATACGCAGTATTTT.

The CDR3 is CASSHRQGNTGELFF. As DNA, the CDR3 is TGTGCCAGCAGCCACCGACAGGGGAACACCGGGGAGCTGTTTTTT. The rearrangement uses TRBV7-9 and TRBJ2-2; 7 bases align to TRBD1. This CDR3 contains 15 residues. The J segment lost 1 base and the V segment lost 5 bases, leaving 4 bases of the junction unmatched. The germline V gene has CDR1 SEHNR and CDR2 FQNEAQ (reference sequence).

The gene calls are TRBV19 and TRBJ1-2, with D hard to call. Trimming removed 7 bases at V and 6 bases at J, with 15 bases between. The germline V gene encodes CDR1 LNHDA and CDR2 SQIVND (reference sequence). This CDR3 is built from 13 residues. Written as DNA, the CDR3 is TGTGCCAGTACTCCGGGGTTTAAGGATGGCTACACCTTC. Protein product: CASTPGFKDGYTF. Supplemented by reference TRBV19 and TRBJ1-2, the full variable domain reads DGGITQSPKYLFRKEGQNVTLSCEQNLNHDAMYWYRQDPGQGLRLIYYSQIVNDFQKGDIAEGYSVSREKKESFPLTVTSAQKNPTAFYLCASTPGFKDGYTFGSGTRLTVV.

This clone was seen just once. The chain couples TRBV28 to TRBJ1-4; TRBD1 might be the D (5 bases). Per the germline V gene, CDR1 is MDHEN and CDR2 is SYDVKM. V shed 4 bases and J shed 5 bases, with 17 bases lying between them. The length of the CDR3 is 16 residues. CDR3 protein: CASSSPGGTLNEKLFF. The CDR3 region has the DNA TGTGCCAGCAGTTCCCCGGGGGGGACCCTGAATGAAAAACTGTTTTTT. The complete variable domain, with remaining parts taken from reference TRBV28 and TRBJ1-4, reads DVKVTQSSRYLVKRTGEKVFLECVQDMDHENMFWYRQDPGLGLRLIYFSYDVKMKEKGDIPEGYSVSREKKERFSLILESASTNQTSMYLCASSSPGGTLNEKLFFGSGTQLSVL.

The chain carries TRBV13 and TRBJ2-5, with 7 bases that match TRBD2. CDR1 and CDR2 from the germline V gene are PRHDT and FYEKMQ (reference sequence). V lost 4 bases, J lost 1 base, and 9 bases stayed unmatched. This CDR3 has 16 amino acids. The CDR3 reads CASSSLRGSGQETQYF. The CDR3, as DNA: TGTGCCAGCAGCTCCCTCCGCGGGAGCGGCCAAGAGACCCAGTACTTC.

The J gene is TRBJ2-7, the V gene TRBV2; no reliable D call. Trimming cost V 2 bases and J 4 bases, with 3 bases left between them. The CDR3 is 11 amino acids. Germline loops: CDR1 SNHLY, CDR2 FYNNEI. The DNA for the CDR3 is TGTGCCAGCAGTGAACCTTACGAGCAGTACTTC. Amino acid sequence: CASSEPYEQYF.

This chain connects TRBV30 to TRBJ1-1; D is possibly TRBD1 (6 bases). The V gene's germline CDR1 is GTSNPN and CDR2 SVGIG (reference sequence). The CDR3 totals 15 residues. The V end lost 3 bases, the J end lost 5 bases, and 19 bases lay between the germline ends. CDR3 loop: CAWSPIAGASTEAFF. CDR3 sequence (DNA): TGTGCCTGGAGCCCGATCGCGGGGGCTAGTACTGAAGCTTTCTTT.

The chain uses TRBV11-2 and TRBJ2-1; 9 bases agree with TRBD1. Germline V gene lookup returns CDR1 SGHAT and CDR2 FQNNGV. The CDR3 has 15 residues. V was pared by 1 base and J by 5 bases, with 3 bases of the junction left unmatched. CDR3 in amino acids: CASSLGDRADNEQFF. The CDR3, as DNA: TGTGCCAGCAGCTTAGGGGACAGGGCCGACAATGAGCAGTTCTTC.

The table lists this clone with a few counts. J is TRBJ2-5 and V is TRBV7-9, with D uncertain. CDR1 is SEHNR, CDR2 FQNEAQ, per germline (reference sequence). V lost 7 bases and J 5 bases, leaving 11 bases between the germline ends. The CDR3 is 12 residues long. The CDR3 sequence is CASNLQMETQYF. The CDR3 DNA reads TGTGCCAGCAATCTACAGATGGAGACCCAGTACTTC.

This clone was detected once. This chain connects TRBV19 to TRBJ1-1, with 11 bases fitting TRBD1. CDR1 and CDR2 (germline): LNHDA, SQIVND (reference sequence). V dropped 7 bases and J dropped 7; count of bases not matched to a gene: 8. The CDR3 is 14 residues long. CDR3 DNA: TGTGCCAGTATGAGGCAGGGACAGGGGGTTGAAGCTTTCTTT. Its protein product is CASMRQGQGVEAFF.

The chain recombines TRBV5-1 with TRBJ1-2; 7 bases are a match to TRBD1. Germline V lookup: CDR1 SGHRS, CDR2 YFSETQ. The V and J ends lost 0 bases and 5 bases, in that order; junction bases with no gene match: 7. The CDR3 has 15 residues. The CDR3 loop reads CASSLDETGLYGYTF. As DNA, the CDR3 is TGCGCCAGCAGCTTGGATGAGACAGGGCTATATGGCTACACCTTC.

This rearrangement joins TRBV3-1 (or the pseudogene TRBV3-2) to TRBJ2-4, with D maybe TRBD2 (6 bases). The germline V gene has CDR1 LGHDT and CDR2 YNNKEL (reference sequence). Trimming shortened V by 1 base and J by 5 bases, and 9 bases separated the two germline ends. The CDR3 runs to 14 residues. CDR3 bases: TGTGCCAGCAGCCAAGGATCGGGAGAAAACATTCAGTACTTC. This codes for CASSQGSGENIQYF.

The genes are TRBV28 and TRBJ2-1; D gene unclear. The CDR3 covers 13 residues. V lost 2 bases, J lost 6 bases, and 8 bases lay in between. Germline assignment: CDR1 MDHEN and CDR2 SYDVKM. CDR3 amino acids: CASSLGPFNEQFF. In nucleotides, the CDR3 is TGTGCCAGCAGTTTAGGCCCCTTCAATGAGCAGTTCTTC.

The chain joins TRBV6-5 to TRBJ1-2, with a tentative D call TRBD1 (5 bases). Per germline, CDR1 MNHEY and CDR2 SVGAGI. The CDR3 totals 14 residues. V was trimmed by 5 bases and J by 2 bases, leaving 12 bases between them. CDR3 sequence (DNA): TGTGCCAGCAGTCCTCAGGGCGCGAACTATGGCTACACCTTC. Translation: CASSPQGANYGYTF.

The V gene is TRBV4-3, the J gene TRBJ1-2; tentatively, D is TRBD1 (6 bases). The CDR3 has 14 amino acids. The V gene lost 0 bases and the J gene lost 5 bases, with 10 bases spanning the gap. Per the germline V gene, CDR1 is LGHNA and CDR2 is YSLEER. CDR3 region: CASSQDNTGYGYTF. In DNA, the CDR3 is TGCGCCAGCAGCCAAGATAACACAGGGTATGGCTACACCTTC.

The J gene is TRBJ2-2, the V gene TRBV7-3, with D perhaps matching TRBD2 (5 bases). The germline gives CDR1 SGHTA, CDR2 FQGTGA. The V and J ends lost 5 bases and 5 bases respectively, with 12 bases between them. The CDR3 is 14 residues long. CDR3 DNA: TGTGCCAGCAGCCCTGAGGGCTGGACCGGGGAGCTGTTTTTT. It translates to CASSPEGWTGELFF.